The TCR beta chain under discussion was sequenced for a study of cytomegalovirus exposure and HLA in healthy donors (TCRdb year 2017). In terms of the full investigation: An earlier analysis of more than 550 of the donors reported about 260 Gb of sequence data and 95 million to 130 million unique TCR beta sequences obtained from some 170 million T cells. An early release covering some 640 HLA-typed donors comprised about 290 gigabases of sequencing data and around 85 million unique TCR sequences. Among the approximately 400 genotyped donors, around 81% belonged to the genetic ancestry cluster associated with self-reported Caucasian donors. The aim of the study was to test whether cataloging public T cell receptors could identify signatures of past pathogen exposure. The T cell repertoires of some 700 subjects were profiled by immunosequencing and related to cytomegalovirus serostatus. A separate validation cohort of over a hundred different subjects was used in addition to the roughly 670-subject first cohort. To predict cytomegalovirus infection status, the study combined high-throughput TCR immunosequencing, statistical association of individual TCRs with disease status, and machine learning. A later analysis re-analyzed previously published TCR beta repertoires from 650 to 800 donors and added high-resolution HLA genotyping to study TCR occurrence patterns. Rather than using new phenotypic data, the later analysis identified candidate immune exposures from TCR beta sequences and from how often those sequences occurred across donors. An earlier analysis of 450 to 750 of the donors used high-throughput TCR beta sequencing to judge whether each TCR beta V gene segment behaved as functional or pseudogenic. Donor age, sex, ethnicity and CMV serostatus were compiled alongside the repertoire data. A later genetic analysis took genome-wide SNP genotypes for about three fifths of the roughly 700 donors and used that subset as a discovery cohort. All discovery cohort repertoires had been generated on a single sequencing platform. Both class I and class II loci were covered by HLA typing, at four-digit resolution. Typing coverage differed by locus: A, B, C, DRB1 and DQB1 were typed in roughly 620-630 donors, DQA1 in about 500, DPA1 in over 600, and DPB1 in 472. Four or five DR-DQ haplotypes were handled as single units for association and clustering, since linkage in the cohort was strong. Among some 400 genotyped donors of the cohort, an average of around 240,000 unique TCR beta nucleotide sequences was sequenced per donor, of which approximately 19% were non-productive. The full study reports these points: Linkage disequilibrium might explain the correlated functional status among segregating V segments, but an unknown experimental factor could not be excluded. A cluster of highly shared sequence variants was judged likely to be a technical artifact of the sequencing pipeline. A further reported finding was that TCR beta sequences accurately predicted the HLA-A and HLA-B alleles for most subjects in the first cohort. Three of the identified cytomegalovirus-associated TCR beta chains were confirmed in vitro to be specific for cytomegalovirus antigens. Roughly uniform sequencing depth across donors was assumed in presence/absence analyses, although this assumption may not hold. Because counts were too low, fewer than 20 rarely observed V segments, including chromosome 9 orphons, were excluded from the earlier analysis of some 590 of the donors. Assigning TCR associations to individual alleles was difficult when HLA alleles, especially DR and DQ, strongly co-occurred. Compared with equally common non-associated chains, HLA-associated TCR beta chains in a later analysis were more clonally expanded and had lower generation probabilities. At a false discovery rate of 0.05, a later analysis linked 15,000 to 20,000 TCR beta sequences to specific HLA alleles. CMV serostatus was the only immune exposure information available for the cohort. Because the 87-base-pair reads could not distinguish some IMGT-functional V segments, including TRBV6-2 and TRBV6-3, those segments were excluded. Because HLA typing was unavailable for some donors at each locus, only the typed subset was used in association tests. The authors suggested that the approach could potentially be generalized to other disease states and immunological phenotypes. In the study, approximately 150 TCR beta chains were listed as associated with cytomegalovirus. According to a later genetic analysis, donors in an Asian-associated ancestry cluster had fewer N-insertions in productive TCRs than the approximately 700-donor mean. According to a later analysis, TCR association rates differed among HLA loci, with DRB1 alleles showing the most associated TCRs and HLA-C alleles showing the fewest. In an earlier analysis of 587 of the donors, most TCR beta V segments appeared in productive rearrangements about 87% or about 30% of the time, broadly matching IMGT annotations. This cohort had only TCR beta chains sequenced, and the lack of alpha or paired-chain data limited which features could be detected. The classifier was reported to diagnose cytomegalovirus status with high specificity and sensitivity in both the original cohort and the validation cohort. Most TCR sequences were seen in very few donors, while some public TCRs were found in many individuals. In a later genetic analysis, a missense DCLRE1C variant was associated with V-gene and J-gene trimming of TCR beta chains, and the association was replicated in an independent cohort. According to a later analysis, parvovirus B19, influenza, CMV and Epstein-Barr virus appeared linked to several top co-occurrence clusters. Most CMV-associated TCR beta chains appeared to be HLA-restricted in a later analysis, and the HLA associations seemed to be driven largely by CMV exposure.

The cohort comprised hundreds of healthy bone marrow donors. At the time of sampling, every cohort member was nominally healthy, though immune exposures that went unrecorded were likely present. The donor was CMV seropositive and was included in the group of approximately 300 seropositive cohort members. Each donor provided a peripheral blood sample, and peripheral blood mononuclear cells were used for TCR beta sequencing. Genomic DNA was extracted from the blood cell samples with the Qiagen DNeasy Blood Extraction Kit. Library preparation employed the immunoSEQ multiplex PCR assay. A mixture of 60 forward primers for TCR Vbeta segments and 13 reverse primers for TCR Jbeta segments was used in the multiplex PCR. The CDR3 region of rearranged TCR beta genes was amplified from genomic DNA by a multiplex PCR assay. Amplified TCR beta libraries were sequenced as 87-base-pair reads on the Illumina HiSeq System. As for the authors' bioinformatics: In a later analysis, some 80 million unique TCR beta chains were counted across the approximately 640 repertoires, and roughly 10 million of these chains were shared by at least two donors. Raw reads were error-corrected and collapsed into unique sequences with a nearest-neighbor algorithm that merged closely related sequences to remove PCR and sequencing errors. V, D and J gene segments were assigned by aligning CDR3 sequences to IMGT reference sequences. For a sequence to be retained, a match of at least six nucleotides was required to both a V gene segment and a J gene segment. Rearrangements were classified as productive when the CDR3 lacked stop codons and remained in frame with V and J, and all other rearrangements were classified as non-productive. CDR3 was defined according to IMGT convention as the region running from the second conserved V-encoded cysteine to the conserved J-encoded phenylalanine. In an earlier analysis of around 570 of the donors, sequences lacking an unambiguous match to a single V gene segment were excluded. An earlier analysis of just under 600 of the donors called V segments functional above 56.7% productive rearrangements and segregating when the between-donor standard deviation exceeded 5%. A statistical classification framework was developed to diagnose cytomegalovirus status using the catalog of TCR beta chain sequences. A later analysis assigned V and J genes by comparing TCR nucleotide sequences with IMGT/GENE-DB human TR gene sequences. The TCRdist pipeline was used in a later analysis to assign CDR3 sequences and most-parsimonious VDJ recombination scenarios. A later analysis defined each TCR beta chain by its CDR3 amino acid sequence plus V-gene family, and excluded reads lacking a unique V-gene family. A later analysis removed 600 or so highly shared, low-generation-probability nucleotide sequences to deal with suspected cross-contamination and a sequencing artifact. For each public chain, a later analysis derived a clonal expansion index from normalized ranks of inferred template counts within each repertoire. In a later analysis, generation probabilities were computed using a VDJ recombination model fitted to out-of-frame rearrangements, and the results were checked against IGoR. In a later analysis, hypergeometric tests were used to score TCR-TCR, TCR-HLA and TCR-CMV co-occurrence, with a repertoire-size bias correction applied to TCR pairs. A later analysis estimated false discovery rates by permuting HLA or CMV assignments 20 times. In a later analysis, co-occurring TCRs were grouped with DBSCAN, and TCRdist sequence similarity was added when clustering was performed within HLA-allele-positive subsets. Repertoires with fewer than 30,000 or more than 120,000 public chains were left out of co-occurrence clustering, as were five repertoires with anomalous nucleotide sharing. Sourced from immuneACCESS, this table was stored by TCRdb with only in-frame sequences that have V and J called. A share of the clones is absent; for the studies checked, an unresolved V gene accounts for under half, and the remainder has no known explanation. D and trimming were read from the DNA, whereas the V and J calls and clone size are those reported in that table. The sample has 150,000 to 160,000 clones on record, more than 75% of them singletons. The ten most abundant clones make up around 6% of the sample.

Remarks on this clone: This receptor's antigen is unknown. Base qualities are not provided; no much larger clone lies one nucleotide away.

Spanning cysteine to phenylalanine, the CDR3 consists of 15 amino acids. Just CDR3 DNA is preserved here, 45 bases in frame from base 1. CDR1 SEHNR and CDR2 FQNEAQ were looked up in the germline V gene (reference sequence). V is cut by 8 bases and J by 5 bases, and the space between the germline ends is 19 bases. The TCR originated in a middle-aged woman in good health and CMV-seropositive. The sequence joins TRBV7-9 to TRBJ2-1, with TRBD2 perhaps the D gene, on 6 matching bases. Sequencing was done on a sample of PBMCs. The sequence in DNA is TGTGCCAGCGAGGGGACCTCTAGCGAACACAATGAGCAGTTCTTC. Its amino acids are CASEGTSSEHNEQFF.